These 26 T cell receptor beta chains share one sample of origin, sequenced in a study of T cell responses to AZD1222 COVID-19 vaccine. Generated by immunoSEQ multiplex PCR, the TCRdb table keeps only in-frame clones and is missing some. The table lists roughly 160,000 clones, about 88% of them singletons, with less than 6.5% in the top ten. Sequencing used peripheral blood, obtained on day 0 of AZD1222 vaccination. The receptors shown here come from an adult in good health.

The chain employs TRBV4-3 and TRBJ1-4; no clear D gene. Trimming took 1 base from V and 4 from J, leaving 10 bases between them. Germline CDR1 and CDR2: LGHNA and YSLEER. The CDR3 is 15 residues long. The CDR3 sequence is CASSQGDGFNEKLFF. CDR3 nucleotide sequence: TGCGCCAGCAGCCAAGGCGACGGCTTTAATGAAAAACTGTTTTTT.

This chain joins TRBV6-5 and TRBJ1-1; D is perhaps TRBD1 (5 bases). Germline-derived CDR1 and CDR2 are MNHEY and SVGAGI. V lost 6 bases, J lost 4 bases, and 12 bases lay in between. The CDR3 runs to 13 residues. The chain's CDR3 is CASRRGFTTEAFF. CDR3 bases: TGTGCCAGCAGAAGGGGATTTACCACTGAAGCTTTCTTT.

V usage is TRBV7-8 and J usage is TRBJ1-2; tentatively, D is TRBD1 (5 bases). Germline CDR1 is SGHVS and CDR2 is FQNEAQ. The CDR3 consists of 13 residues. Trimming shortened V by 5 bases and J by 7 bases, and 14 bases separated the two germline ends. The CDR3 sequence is CASSPSWGRGYTF. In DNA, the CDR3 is TGTGCCAGCAGCCCTTCATGGGGACGTGGCTACACCTTC.

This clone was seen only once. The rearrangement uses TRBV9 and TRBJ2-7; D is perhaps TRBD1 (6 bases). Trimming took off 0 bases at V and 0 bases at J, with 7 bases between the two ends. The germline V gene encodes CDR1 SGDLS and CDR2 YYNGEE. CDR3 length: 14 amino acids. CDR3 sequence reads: CASSVGQVSYEQYF. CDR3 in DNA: TGTGCCAGCAGCGTAGGACAGGTCTCCTACGAGCAGTACTTC. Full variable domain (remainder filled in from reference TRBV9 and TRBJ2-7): DSGVTQTPKHLITATGQRVTLRCSPRSGDLSVYWYQQSLDQGLQFLIQYYNGEERAKGNILERFSAQQFPDLHSELNLSSLELGDSALYFCASSVGQVSYEQYFGPGTRLTVT.

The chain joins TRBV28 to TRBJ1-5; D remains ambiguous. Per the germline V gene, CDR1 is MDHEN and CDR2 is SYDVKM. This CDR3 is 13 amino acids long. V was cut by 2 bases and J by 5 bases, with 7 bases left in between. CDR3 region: CASSLSRDQPQHF. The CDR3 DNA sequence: TGTGCCAGCAGTTTAAGTCGAGATCAGCCCCAGCATTTT.

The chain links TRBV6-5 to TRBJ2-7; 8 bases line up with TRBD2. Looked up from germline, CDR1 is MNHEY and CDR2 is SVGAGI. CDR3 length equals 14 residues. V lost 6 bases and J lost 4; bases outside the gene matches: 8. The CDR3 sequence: CASSPGLDVYEQYF. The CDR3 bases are TGTGCCAGCAGCCCGGGACTAGATGTTTACGAGCAGTACTTC.

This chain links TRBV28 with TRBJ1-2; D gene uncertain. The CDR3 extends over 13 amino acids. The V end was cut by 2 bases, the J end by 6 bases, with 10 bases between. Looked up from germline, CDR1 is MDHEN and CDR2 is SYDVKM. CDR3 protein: CASSLTGIHGYTF. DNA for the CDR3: TGTGCCAGCAGTTTAACCGGGATCCATGGCTACACCTTC.

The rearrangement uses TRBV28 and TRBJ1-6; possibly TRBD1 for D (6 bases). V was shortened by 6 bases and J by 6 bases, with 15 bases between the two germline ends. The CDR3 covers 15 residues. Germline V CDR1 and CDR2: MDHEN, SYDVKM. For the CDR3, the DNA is TGTGCCAGCAGGGCTACAGGGCTGGGTAATTCACCCCTCCACTTT. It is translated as CASRATGLGNSPLHF.

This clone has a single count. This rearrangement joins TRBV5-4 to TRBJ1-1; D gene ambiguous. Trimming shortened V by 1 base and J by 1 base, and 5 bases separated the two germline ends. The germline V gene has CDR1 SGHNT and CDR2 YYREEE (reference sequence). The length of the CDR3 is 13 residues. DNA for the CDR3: TGTGCCAGCAGCTTGAGCCCGAACACTGAAGCTTTCTTT. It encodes CASSLSPNTEAFF.

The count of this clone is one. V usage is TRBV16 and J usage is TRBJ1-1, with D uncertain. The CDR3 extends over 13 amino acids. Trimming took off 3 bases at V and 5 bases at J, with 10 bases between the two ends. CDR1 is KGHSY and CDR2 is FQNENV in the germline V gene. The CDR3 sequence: CASSQTLWTEAFF. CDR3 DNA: TGTGCCAGCAGCCAGACTCTGTGGACTGAAGCTTTCTTT.

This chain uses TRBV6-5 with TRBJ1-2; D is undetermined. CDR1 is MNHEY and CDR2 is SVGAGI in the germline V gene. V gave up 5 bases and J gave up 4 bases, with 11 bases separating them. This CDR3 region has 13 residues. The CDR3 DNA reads TGTGCCAGCAGTCTGTATGGTGGCTATGGCTACACCTTC. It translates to CASSLYGGYGYTF.

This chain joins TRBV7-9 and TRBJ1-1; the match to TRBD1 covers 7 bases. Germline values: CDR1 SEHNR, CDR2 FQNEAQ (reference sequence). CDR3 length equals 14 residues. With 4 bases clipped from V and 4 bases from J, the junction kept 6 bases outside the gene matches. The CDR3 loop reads CASSSQQGSTEAFF. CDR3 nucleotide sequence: TGTGCCAGCAGCTCCCAACAGGGGAGCACTGAAGCTTTCTTT.

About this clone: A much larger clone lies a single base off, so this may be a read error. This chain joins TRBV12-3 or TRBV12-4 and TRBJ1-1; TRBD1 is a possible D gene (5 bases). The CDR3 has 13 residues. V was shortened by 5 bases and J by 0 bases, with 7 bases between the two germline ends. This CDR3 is CASSPTVNTEAFF. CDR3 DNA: TGTGCCAGCAGTCCGACAGTGAACACTGAAGCTTTCTTT.

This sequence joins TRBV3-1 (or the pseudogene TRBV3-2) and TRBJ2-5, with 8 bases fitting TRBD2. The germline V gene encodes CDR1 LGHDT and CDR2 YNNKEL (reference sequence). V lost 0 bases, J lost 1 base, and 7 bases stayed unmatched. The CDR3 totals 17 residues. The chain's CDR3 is CASSQERLAGSQETQYF. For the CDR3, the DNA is TGTGCCAGCAGCCAAGAGAGGTTAGCGGGGAGCCAAGAGACCCAGTACTTC.

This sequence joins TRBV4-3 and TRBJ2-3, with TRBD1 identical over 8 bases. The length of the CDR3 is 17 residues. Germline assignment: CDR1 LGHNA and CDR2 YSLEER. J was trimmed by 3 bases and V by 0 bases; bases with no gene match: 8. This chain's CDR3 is CASSQEAGGAYTDTQYF. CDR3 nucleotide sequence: TGCGCCAGCAGCCAAGAGGCAGGGGGCGCGTATACAGATACGCAGTATTTT.

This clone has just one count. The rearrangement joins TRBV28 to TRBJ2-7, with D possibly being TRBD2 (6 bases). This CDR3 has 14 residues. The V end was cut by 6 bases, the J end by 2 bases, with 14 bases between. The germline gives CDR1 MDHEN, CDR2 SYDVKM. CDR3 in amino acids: CASRGTAPPYEQYF. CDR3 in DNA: TGTGCCAGCAGGGGGACTGCACCCCCCTACGAGCAGTACTTC.

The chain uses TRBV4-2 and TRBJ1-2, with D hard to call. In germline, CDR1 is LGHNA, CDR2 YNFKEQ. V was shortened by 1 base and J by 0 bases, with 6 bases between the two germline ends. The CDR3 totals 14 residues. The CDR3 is CASSQGEPNYGYTF. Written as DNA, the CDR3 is TGTGCCAGCAGCCAAGGCGAGCCTAACTATGGCTACACCTTC.

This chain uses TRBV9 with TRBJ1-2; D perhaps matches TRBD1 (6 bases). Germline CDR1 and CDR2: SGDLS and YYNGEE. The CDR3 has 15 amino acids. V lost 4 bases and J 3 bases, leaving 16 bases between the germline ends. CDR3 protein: CASSHSRGRDYGYTF. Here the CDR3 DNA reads TGTGCCAGCAGCCATAGCCGGGGGCGAGACTATGGCTACACCTTC.

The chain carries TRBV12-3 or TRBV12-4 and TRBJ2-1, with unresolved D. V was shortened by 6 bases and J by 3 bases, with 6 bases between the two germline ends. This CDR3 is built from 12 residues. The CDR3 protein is CASSRYYNEQFF. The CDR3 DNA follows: TGTGCCAGCAGCAGGTACTACAATGAGCAGTTCTTC.

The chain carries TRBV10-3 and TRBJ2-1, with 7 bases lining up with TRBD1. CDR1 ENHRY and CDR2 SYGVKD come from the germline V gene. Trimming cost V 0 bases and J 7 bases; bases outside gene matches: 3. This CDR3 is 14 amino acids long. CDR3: CAISESNRGNEQFF. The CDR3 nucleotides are TGTGCCATCAGTGAGTCGAACAGGGGAAATGAGCAGTTCTTC.

The CDR3 DNA reads as TGTGCCAGCGCCCCCTCCAGGACGGAGAACACTGAAGCTTTCTTT. Encoded protein: CASAPSRTENTEAFF. The V call is TRBV2, the J call TRBJ1-1, with unresolved D. The ends were cut back, 8 bases at V and 1 base at J, with 17 bases in the middle. The CDR3 loop spans 15 amino acids. Germline CDR1 reads SNHLY; CDR2 reads FYNNEI.

This CDR3 reads CASSEGVENTIYF. The CDR3 DNA is TGTGCCAGCAGCGAGGGGGTAGAAAACACCATATATTTT. V and J are TRBV9 and TRBJ1-3; perhaps TRBD1 as D (6 bases). The CDR3 contains 13 residues. Germline loops: CDR1 SGDLS, CDR2 YYNGEE. V lost 3 bases and J 6 bases, leaving 10 bases between the germline ends.

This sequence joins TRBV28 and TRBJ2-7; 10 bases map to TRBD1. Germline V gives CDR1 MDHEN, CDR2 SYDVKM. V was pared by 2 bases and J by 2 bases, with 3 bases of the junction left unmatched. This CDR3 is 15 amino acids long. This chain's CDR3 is CASSLGGQGTYEQYF. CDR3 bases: TGTGCCAGCAGTTTAGGGGGACAGGGGACCTACGAGCAGTACTTC.

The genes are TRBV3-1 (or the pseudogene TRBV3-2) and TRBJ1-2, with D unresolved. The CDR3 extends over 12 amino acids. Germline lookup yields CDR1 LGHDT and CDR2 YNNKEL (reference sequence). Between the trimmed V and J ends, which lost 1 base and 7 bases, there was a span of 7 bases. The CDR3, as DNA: TGTGCCAGCAGCCAAGGGGTCCTTGGCTACACCTTC. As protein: CASSQGVLGYTF.

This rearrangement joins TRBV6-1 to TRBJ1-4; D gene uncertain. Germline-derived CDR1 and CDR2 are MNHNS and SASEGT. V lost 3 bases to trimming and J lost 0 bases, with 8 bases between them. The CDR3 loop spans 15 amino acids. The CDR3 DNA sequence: TGTGCCAGCAGTGACAGACACGCAACTAATGAAAAACTGTTTTTT. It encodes CASSDRHATNEKLFF.

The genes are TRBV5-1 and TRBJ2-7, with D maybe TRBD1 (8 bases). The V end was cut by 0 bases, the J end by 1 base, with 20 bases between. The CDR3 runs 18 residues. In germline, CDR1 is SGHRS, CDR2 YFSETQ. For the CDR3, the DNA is TGCGCCAGCAGCTTGGGGACAGGGCCTACCGGGGGGTCCTACGAGCAGTACTTC. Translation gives CASSLGTGPTGGSYEQYF. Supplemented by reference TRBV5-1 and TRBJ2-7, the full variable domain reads KAGVTQTPRYLIKTRGQQVTLSCSPISGHRSVSWYQQTPGQGLQFLFEYFSETQRNKGNFPGRFSGRQFSNSRSEMNVSTLELGDSALYLCASSLGTGPTGGSYEQYFGPGTRLTVT.